A single sample gave rise to the 11 T cell receptor beta chains below, sequenced in a study of cytomegalovirus exposure and HLA in healthy donors. Both 60 Vbeta primers and 13 Jbeta primers went into the PCR. Sequenced by immunoSEQ multiplex PCR; TCRdb stores in-frame clones only, minus some. The sample carries some 150,000 clones, approximately 78% recorded once. The sequenced sample consisted of PBMCs. Source of these receptors: a woman between 18 and 29 years old in good health and CMV-seronegative.

A single count supports this clone. The chain carries TRBV28 and TRBJ1-2; no definite D call. CDR1 is MDHEN, CDR2 SYDVKM, per germline. This CDR3 region has 15 residues. V was shortened by 4 bases and J by 4 bases, with 16 bases between the two germline ends. The CDR3 coding sequence is TGTGCCAGCAGTTACCCGGCACCGGGTTCCTATGGCTACACCTTC. Its protein product is CASSYPAPGSYGYTF.

The chain has TRBV6-5 and TRBJ2-7, with 9 bases matching TRBD1. The germline V gene encodes CDR1 MNHEY and CDR2 SVGAGI. After removal of 5 bases from V and 6 bases from J, the junction contained 8 bases not matched to a gene. This CDR3 is 14 amino acids long. The CDR3 here is CASSAQGAAGEQYF. Here the CDR3 DNA reads TGTGCCAGCAGTGCACAGGGGGCGGCGGGCGAGCAGTACTTC.

This chain connects TRBV6-1 to TRBJ2-7; the D gene is possibly TRBD2 (6 bases). The CDR3 has 15 residues. Trimming shortened V by 2 bases and J by 7 bases, and 18 bases separated the two germline ends. Germline CDR1 MNHNS, CDR2 SASEGT. CDR3 loop: CASSENPGAAGEQYF. In nucleotides, the CDR3 is TGTGCCAGCAGTGAAAACCCGGGAGCTGCGGGAGAGCAGTACTTC.

The chain carries TRBV6-4 and TRBJ2-5; the match to TRBD1 covers 7 bases. In germline, CDR1 is MRHNA, CDR2 SNTAGT. V dropped 7 bases and J dropped 1; count of bases not matched to a gene: 3. This CDR3 region has 13 residues. CDR3: CASKRQGQETQYF. In DNA form, the CDR3 reads TGTGCCAGCAAGAGACAGGGCCAAGAGACCCAGTACTTC.

This clone was seen a single time. J is TRBJ2-5 and V is TRBV6-5, with 9 positions matching TRBD1. The J call may be incorrect, as the DNA end agrees better with TRBJ2-7. In germline, CDR1 is MNHEY, CDR2 SVGAGI. The CDR3 is 15 amino acids. CDR3 nucleotide sequence: TGTGCCAGCAGTTCTCCCGGGACAGGGAGGGACGAGCAGTACTTC. This sequence encodes CASSSPGTGRDEQYF.

This clone appeared once. The chain is built from TRBV10-3 and TRBJ1-4; 7 bases align to TRBD1. The ends lost 6 bases at V and 3 bases at J; junction bases unmatched: 4. Germline V gives CDR1 ENHRY, CDR2 SYGVKD. CDR3 length: 14 residues. CDR3 nucleotide sequence: TGTGCCATCAGAGAGGGGGCGGCTAATGAAAAACTGTTTTTT. Residues: CAIREGAANEKLFF.

This rearrangement joins TRBV29-1 to TRBJ1-1; D is possibly TRBD1 (6 bases). V dropped 7 bases and J dropped 1 base, with 7 bases sitting between them. The CDR3 is 11 residues long. Germline CDR1 is SQVTM and CDR2 is ANQGSEA. The CDR3 sequence: CSGGQNTEAFF. CDR3 DNA sequence: TGCAGCGGGGGACAGAACACTGAAGCTTTCTTT.

The V call is TRBV2, the J call TRBJ2-1; 10 bases agree with TRBD1. This CDR3 spans 22 amino acids. Losses at the gene ends were 2 bases for V and 0 bases for J; bases not matched to a gene: 19. CDR1 is SNHLY and CDR2 is FYNNEI in the germline V gene. The CDR3 loop reads CASSESRGSPDRGYSSYNEQFF. The CDR3 DNA is TGTGCCAGCAGTGAATCGCGCGGAAGTCCGGACAGGGGGTATAGCTCCTACAATGAGCAGTTCTTC.

To note about this clone: The sample has other DNA sequences that encode this CDR3 too. This chain uses TRBV11-3 with TRBJ2-5; the D is unclear. The CDR3 is 12 amino acids. V lost 0 bases, J lost 4 bases, and 3 bases lay in between. CDR1 is SGHNT, CDR2 YENEEA, per germline. CDR3 in amino acids: CASSLDRETQYF. In DNA form, the CDR3 reads TGTGCCAGCAGCTTAGATCGAGAGACCCAGTACTTC.

This chain links TRBV6-5 with TRBJ1-2; D is possibly TRBD1 (5 bases). The V gene lost 6 bases and the J gene lost 10 bases, with 15 bases spanning the gap. The CDR3 runs 12 residues. Germline V gives CDR1 MNHEY, CDR2 SVGAGI. The CDR3 loop reads CASSRPGGDYTF. CDR3 nucleotide sequence: TGTGCCAGCAGCCGCCCGGGGGGTGACTACACCTTC.

This sequence joins TRBV7-3 and TRBJ2-7, with TRBD2 matching 8 bases. V lost 4 bases, J lost 4 bases, and 3 bases stayed unmatched. Germline lookup yields CDR1 SGHTA and CDR2 FQGTGA. The CDR3 spans 13 residues. CDR3 DNA sequence: TGTGCCAGCAGCTCACTAGCGGATTACGAGCAGTACTTC. Residues: CASSSLADYEQYF.